One and the same sample provided the 28 T cell receptor beta chains below, sequenced in a study of blood T cell repertoires in COVID-19. TCRdb's copy holds only in-frame clones and misses some; the assay was immunoSEQ multiplex PCR. The table includes 85,000 to 110,000 clones, approximately 90% detected once. The sequencing sample was made of peripheral blood. The source is a woman older than 75 in a cohort sampled during active COVID-19.

The CDR3 region has the DNA TGCGCCAGCAGCTACCCAGACAGAACAGATACGCAGTATTTT. It translates to CASSYPDRTDTQYF. This sequence joins TRBV5-1 and TRBJ2-3, with TRBD1 as a possible D gene (5 bases). Trimming took 3 bases from V and 3 from J, leaving 11 bases between them. The germline gives CDR1 SGHRS, CDR2 YFSETQ. The CDR3 is 14 amino acids.

This rearrangement joins TRBV6-1 to TRBJ1-2, with D hard to call. Germline CDR1 reads MNHNS; CDR2 reads SASEGT. The ends were cut back, 3 bases at V and 3 bases at J, with 14 bases in the middle. The CDR3 totals 15 residues. CDR3 sequence (DNA): TGTGCCAGCAGTGATTTGGGCAGGAAAGACTATGGCTACACCTTC. Its translation: CASSDLGRKDYGYTF.

CDR3 in amino acids: CASSLSGGPGNTIYF. DNA of the CDR3: TGTGCCAGCAGCTTATCAGGGGGCCCGGGAAACACCATATATTTT. The chain combines TRBV7-2 with TRBJ1-3, with TRBD1 matching 8 bases. Trimming removed 2 bases from V and 4 bases from J; junction bases left unmatched: 4. Germline V gene lookup returns CDR1 SGHTA and CDR2 FQGNSA. The CDR3 runs 15 residues.

The genes are TRBV7-3 and TRBJ2-5; 8 nucleotides align to TRBD1. The CDR3 runs to 15 residues. The V segment lost 6 bases and the J segment 5 bases; nucleotides outside the gene matches: 11. The germline V gene encodes CDR1 SGHTA and CDR2 FQGTGA. The DNA of the CDR3 is TGTGCCAGCAGTATCCGGACAGGGCGAGTGGAGACCCAGTACTTC. Amino acids: CASSIRTGRVETQYF.

The table lists this clone with a count of one. The rearrangement uses TRBV5-4 and TRBJ2-1; 10 bases fit TRBD2. Germline V gene data show CDR1 as SGHNT and CDR2 as YYREEE (reference sequence). CDR3 length: 15 residues. Trimming cost V 0 bases and J 9 bases; bases outside gene matches: 6. The CDR3 DNA reads TGTGCCAGCAGCTTGGTGTCTAGCGGGGGTGGTGAGCAGTTCTTC. It yields the protein CASSLVSSGGGEQFF.

This clone was detected once. The J gene is TRBJ1-2, the V gene TRBV7-8; a possible D gene is TRBD1 (5 bases). Deletions cut 5 bases from V and 4 bases from J, with 20 bases between. The CDR3 loop spans 16 amino acids. Per germline, CDR1 SGHVS and CDR2 FQNEAQ. This CDR3 reads CASSLIVGEEGYGYTF. CDR3 coding DNA: TGTGCCAGCAGCCTTATCGTAGGGGAGGAGGGCTATGGCTACACCTTC.

CDR3 loop: CASRGLTGSQPQHF. CDR3 coding DNA: TGTGCCAGCAGGGGGCTCACGGGTTCGCAGCCCCAGCATTTT. The chain combines TRBV6-5 with TRBJ1-5; tentatively, D is TRBD1 (5 bases). Deletions cut 6 bases from V and 7 bases from J, with 16 bases between. Germline assignment: CDR1 MNHEY and CDR2 SVGAGI. The CDR3 extends over 14 amino acids.

This sequence joins TRBV18 and TRBJ1-2, with 11 bases lining up with TRBD1. The CDR3 runs 15 residues. Germline assignment: CDR1 KGHSH and CDR2 LQKENI. Losses at the gene ends were 1 base for V and 4 bases for J; bases not matched to a gene: 2. The CDR3 coding sequence is TGTGCCAGCTCACCACGGACAGGGGGCAGCTATGGCTACACCTTC. Its protein is CASSPRTGGSYGYTF.

The chain joins TRBV13 to TRBJ1-2; the D gene is possibly TRBD1 (5 bases). Trimming took 6 bases from V and 2 from J, leaving 13 bases between them. The CDR3 is made up of 14 amino acids. In germline, CDR1 is PRHDT, CDR2 FYEKMQ (reference sequence). In nucleotides, the CDR3 is TGTGCCAGCAGGACCGGGGGTGGAAACTATGGCTACACCTTC. This translates into CASRTGGGNYGYTF.

The CDR3 protein is CASSPSLNTEAFF. CDR3 nucleotide sequence: TGTGCCAGCAGTCCCTCCTTGAACACTGAAGCTTTCTTT. This chain joins TRBV28 and TRBJ1-1; D remains unclear. This CDR3 region has 13 residues. Trimming took 5 bases from V and 0 from J, leaving 7 bases between them. Germline values: CDR1 MDHEN, CDR2 SYDVKM.

In this sample, this clone turned up once. V usage is TRBV5-8 and J usage is TRBJ1-2; maybe TRBD1 (5 bases). Germline-derived CDR1 and CDR2 are SGHTS and YDEGEE. The V end was cut by 7 bases, the J end by 4 bases, with 14 bases between. The CDR3 contains 13 residues. CDR3 sequence reads: CASVWGEGYGYTF. Here the CDR3 DNA reads TGTGCCAGCGTCTGGGGGGAAGGCTATGGCTACACCTTC.

The chain links TRBV6-5 to TRBJ2-7, with 7 nucleotides matching TRBD1. This CDR3 is 12 amino acids long. V shed 5 bases and J 9 bases; nucleotides not matched to a gene: 7. Looked up from germline, CDR1 is MNHEY and CDR2 is SVGAGI. The CDR3 DNA follows: TGTGCCAGCAGTCAAAACAGGGGACCGCAGTACTTC. Translated, it gives CASSQNRGPQYF.

The chain recombines TRBV18 with TRBJ1-5, with D possibly TRBD1 on 6 matching bases. The CDR3 consists of 15 residues. Germline V CDR1 and CDR2: KGHSH, LQKENI. Trimming took 6 bases from V and 0 from J, leaving 12 bases between them. The CDR3 coding sequence is TGTGCCAGCTCTTCCCAGGGGCATAGCAATCAGCCCCAGCATTTT. Translating it yields CASSSQGHSNQPQHF.

J is TRBJ1-2 and V is TRBV4-1; D is unresolved. V was shortened by 2 bases and J by 5 bases, with 12 bases between the two germline ends. Germline lookup yields CDR1 MGHRA and CDR2 YSYEKL. The CDR3 spans 14 residues. The CDR3: CASSQTREGYGYTF. CDR3 bases: TGCGCCAGCAGCCAAACCCGGGAGGGATATGGCTACACCTTC.

This chain uses TRBV7-2 with TRBJ2-2, with D possibly matching TRBD1 (6 bases). CDR1 is SGHTA and CDR2 is FQGNSA in the germline V gene. V lost 3 bases and J lost 4, with 9 bases in between. This CDR3 contains 14 residues. CDR3 sequence: CASSFQGRTGELFF. The CDR3 nucleotides read TGTGCCAGCAGCTTTCAGGGGCGCACCGGGGAGCTGTTTTTT.

The chain employs TRBV14 and TRBJ2-7, with D possibly being TRBD2 (6 bases). The CDR3 consists of 17 residues. V lost 4 bases and J 2 bases, leaving 21 bases between the germline ends. The germline gives CDR1 SGHDN, CDR2 FVKESK. The CDR3 DNA follows: TGTGCCAGCAGCCCCTTTGGGGGGAACATGGACCCCTACGAGCAGTACTTC. It specifies CASSPFGGNMDPYEQYF. The whole variable domain, remainder taken from reference TRBV14 and TRBJ2-7, is EAGVTQFPSHSVIEKGQTVTLRCDPISGHDNLYWYRRVMGKEIKFLLHFVKESKQDESGMPNNRFLAERTGGTYSTLKVQPAELEDSGVYFCASSPFGGNMDPYEQYFGPGTRLTVT.

J is TRBJ2-2 and V is TRBV5-1, with TRBD2 matching over 10 bases. Germline trimming cut 3 bases from V and 5 bases from J; bases unmatched to any gene: 10. This CDR3 is 17 amino acids long. CDR1 SGHRS and CDR2 YFSETQ come from the germline V gene. The CDR3 DNA reads as TGCGCCAGCAGCTCCGGGACTAGCGCTTTGGTTACCGGGGAGCTGTTTTTT. It is translated as CASSSGTSALVTGELFF.

The V and J genes are TRBV10-3 and TRBJ1-2; TRBD1 agrees at 12 bases. Germline-derived CDR1 and CDR2 are ENHRY and SYGVKD. The trim removed 4 bases at V and 4 bases at J, leaving 4 bases unmatched. This CDR3 is built from 15 residues. The CDR3 DNA reads as TGTGCCATCAGTGGGGGACAGGGGGCTGTCTATGGCTACACCTTC. It encodes CAISGGQGAVYGYTF.

The gene calls are TRBV7-2 and TRBJ2-1; D not resolved. The germline V and J ends were trimmed by 2 bases and 4 bases, with 3 bases remaining between them. The germline gives CDR1 SGHTA, CDR2 FQGNSA. This CDR3 is built from 12 residues. CDR3 sequence (DNA): TGTGCCAGCAGCTTACTATACAATGAGCAGTTCTTC. Protein product: CASSLLYNEQFF.

The CDR3 loop is CASSIAVTGPGYTF. Written as DNA, the CDR3 is TGTGCCAGTAGTATAGCCGTAACAGGGCCGGGCTACACCTTC. This rearrangement joins TRBV19 to TRBJ1-2, with TRBD1 as a possible D gene (6 bases). The germline V gene has CDR1 LNHDA and CDR2 SQIVND (reference sequence). Trimming took 1 base from V and 8 from J, leaving 14 bases between them. CDR3 length equals 14 residues.

The V and J genes are TRBV5-5 and TRBJ2-5; 8 nucleotides line up with TRBD1. The CDR3 is 16 residues long. The V and J ends lost 4 bases and 5 bases, in that order; junction bases with no gene match: 13. The germline CDR1 and CDR2 sequences are SGHKS and YYEKEE (reference sequence). This chain's CDR3 is CASSINGQGLGETQYF. The CDR3 bases are TGTGCCAGCAGCATAAATGGACAGGGCTTGGGGGAGACCCAGTACTTC.

J is TRBJ2-2 and V is TRBV18, with TRBD1 matching over 11 bases. Germline V gives CDR1 KGHSH, CDR2 LQKENI. V shed 4 bases and J 5 bases; nucleotides not matched to a gene: 9. The CDR3 spans 17 residues. The CDR3 loop is CASSLPDRGRLTGELFF. In DNA, the CDR3 is TGTGCCAGCTCACTTCCGGACAGGGGGCGTCTGACCGGGGAGCTGTTTTTT.

The rearrangement joins TRBV18 to TRBJ2-6, with a possible D match to TRBD1 (5 bases). Trimming cost V 0 bases and J 1 base, with 13 bases left between them. The CDR3 totals 18 residues. Germline V CDR1 and CDR2: KGHSH, LQKENI. The CDR3 bases are TGTGCCAGCTCACCACCCTCTCAGGGTCTATCTGGGGCCAACGTCCTGACTTTC. Translation gives CASSPPSQGLSGANVLTF. The entire variable domain, with the rest obtained from reference TRBV18 and TRBJ2-6, is as follows: NAGVMQNPRHLVRRRGQEARLRCSPMKGHSHVYWYRQLPEEGLKFMVYLQKENIIDESGMPKERFSAEFPKEGPSILRIQQVVRGDSAAYFCASSPPSQGLSGANVLTFGAGSRLTVL.

In its sample, this clone was seen a few times. The chain joins TRBV7-9 to TRBJ1-3; D remains unclear. CDR3 length: 12 amino acids. The germline gives CDR1 SEHNR, CDR2 FQNEAQ (reference sequence). Trimming pared 9 bases from V and 0 bases from J, leaving 6 bases between. CDR3 nucleotides: TGTGCCAGTTACTCCTCTGGAAACACCATATATTTT. Its translation: CASYSSGNTIYF.

The genes are TRBV3-1 (or the pseudogene TRBV3-2) and TRBJ2-7; D is unclear. CDR3 length: 14 residues. Germline assignment: CDR1 LGHDT and CDR2 YNNKEL (reference sequence). V dropped 0 bases and J dropped 2 bases, with 8 bases sitting between them. The CDR3 DNA reads TGTGCCAGCAGCCAAGAACTGGTAACCTACGAGCAGTACTTC. As protein: CASSQELVTYEQYF.

The rearrangement joins TRBV6-5 to TRBJ2-2; D not resolved. The germline CDR1 and CDR2 sequences are MNHEY and SVGAGI. The CDR3 runs 14 residues. The V and J ends lost 7 bases and 1 base respectively, with 10 bases between them. The CDR3 spells CASTDIGNTGELFF. CDR3 sequence (DNA): TGTGCCAGCACCGACATAGGGAACACCGGGGAGCTGTTTTTT.

This chain connects TRBV18 to TRBJ2-7; D may be TRBD2 (6 bases). Germline V lookup: CDR1 KGHSH, CDR2 LQKENI. The CDR3 is made up of 15 amino acids. V lost 3 bases and J 2 bases, leaving 14 bases between the germline ends. Here the CDR3 reads CASSPATSGAYEQYF. The DNA for the CDR3 is TGTGCCAGCTCACCTGCGACTAGTGGGGCCTACGAGCAGTACTTC.

The genes are TRBV2 and TRBJ2-6, with D unclear. The CDR3 spans 13 residues. V was clipped by 5 bases and J by 5 bases, with 7 bases between them. The germline V gene encodes CDR1 SNHLY and CDR2 FYNNEI. CDR3 region: CASSRDWANVLTF. CDR3 nucleotides: TGTGCCAGCAGTAGAGACTGGGCCAACGTCCTGACTTTC.